The rows below give T cell receptor beta chains drawn from one sample of a study of CD8 T cells in Susac syndrome. TCRdb processed the immunoSEQ multiplex PCR reads anew with MiXCR; each CDR3 protein has one entry. The sample holds more than 200,000 distinct CDR3 sequences, around 95% seen once. The sequencing sample was made of CD4+ T cells from PBMCs. Receptors originate from a human donor with multiple sclerosis. Both conserved end residues are part of each CDR3. Fields, in order: J gene, clone size, V gene, CDR3 length, D gene, CDR3 DNA, CDR3 protein. A D gene is named only where the DNA matches it firmly. A clone size is listed for some rows: how often the clone was seen (once, few, many), or a class if it is expanded.

>TRBJ2-7|-|TRBV6-5|13|-
TGTGCCAGCAGGGAGACGACTTCCTACGAGCAGTACTTC
CASRETTSYEQYF
>TRBJ2-5|-|TRBV15|15|TRBD2
TGTGCCACCAGCAGAGATCGCGGGAGAGCGAAGACCCAGTACTTC
CATSRDRGRAKTQYF
>TRBJ2-1|-|TRBV12-3/TRBV12-4|13|-
TGTGCCAGCAGTTTGGGGCGTAAAGGGGAGCAGTTCTTC
CASSLGRKGEQFF
>TRBJ2-1|-|TRBV24-1|15|-
TGTGCCACCAGTGAGGTGGGTCCAGGGTACAATGAGCAGTTCTTC
CATSEVGPGYNEQFF
>TRBJ2-7|-|TRBV7-2|15|TRBD1
TGTGCCAGCAGCCCCCGGGACAGGGGAACGGACGAGCAGTACTTC
CASSPRDRGTDEQYF
>TRBJ2-3|-|TRBV11-2|17|TRBD2
TGTGCCAGCAGCCAGGGACTAGCGGGAGGGCCTAGGGGTACGCAGTATTTT
CASSQGLAGGPRGTQYF
>TRBJ2-3|-|TRBV20-1|12|-
TGCAGTGCCCAAGGACAGCCAGATACGCAGTATTTT
CSAQGQPDTQYF
>TRBJ1-2|-|TRBV6-5|15|-
TGTGCCAGCAGTCCCCCCGGTCGGGTCGGCTATGGCTACACCTTC
CASSPPGRVGYGYTF
>TRBJ2-4|-|TRBV12-3/TRBV12-4|14|TRBD2
TGTGCCAGCAGGTATAGCGGGGCCAAAAACATTCAGTACTTC
CASRYSGAKNIQYF
>TRBJ2-2|-|TRBV5-4|15|TRBD1
TGTGCCAGCATCGCCGGGACAGGAAACACCGGGGAGCTGTTTTTT
CASIAGTGNTGELFF
>TRBJ2-3|once|TRBV5-4|16|TRBD1
TGTGCCAGCAGCGCGGGACAGGGGATGGGCACAGATACGCAGTATTTT
CASSAGQGMGTDTQYF
>TRBJ1-2|-|TRBV10-3|14|-
TGTGCCATCAATCCAGCGGGCAGTAACTATGGCTACACCTTC
CAINPAGSNYGYTF
>TRBJ1-1|-|TRBV13|15|TRBD1
TGTGCCAGCAGCAAACGACAGGGTTTGAACACTGAAGCTTTCTTT
CASSKRQGLNTEAFF
>TRBJ1-1|-|TRBV10-3|14|-
TGTGCCACCACGGGGCTAAGGGGGAACACTGAAGCTTTCTTT
CATTGLRGNTEAFF
>TRBJ1-2|-|TRBV6-5|15|TRBD1
TGTGCCAGCAGTTCGGGACAGGGGGCTTTCTATGGCTACACCTTC
CASSSGQGAFYGYTF
>TRBJ2-3|-|TRBV19|13|-
TGTGCCAGTAGTATTTCAGGGCCAGATACGCAGTATTTT
CASSISGPDTQYF
>TRBJ2-1|-|TRBV6-2/TRBV6-3|14|-
TGTGCCAGCAGTTACTTCCCCAGGGACAATGAGCAGTTCTTC
CASSYFPRDNEQFF
>TRBJ2-3|-|TRBV29-1|12|TRBD2
TGCAGCGTTAGCGGGAGCCCGGATACGCAGTATTTT
CSVSGSPDTQYF
>TRBJ1-1|-|TRBV6-5|15|TRBD1
TGTGCCAGCAGTTCCCAGGGGGGCGTGATCACTGAAGCTTTCTTT
CASSSQGGVITEAFF
>TRBJ2-4|once|TRBV6-5|16|TRBD1
TGTGCCAGCAGTTTAATACAGGGGGTAGCCAAAAACATTCAGTACTTC
CASSLIQGVAKNIQYF
>TRBJ1-4|-|TRBV3-1|12|-
TGTGCCAGCAGCCAAGTATCTGAAAAACTGTTTTTT
CASSQVSEKLFF
>TRBJ1-5|-|TRBV3-1|15|-
TGTGCCAGCAGCCCGAGGCCCTATAGCAATCAGCCCCAGCATTTT
CASSPRPYSNQPQHF
>TRBJ1-2|-|TRBV20-1|12|TRBD1
TGCAGTGCTAGGGACAGGTTCTATGGCTACACCTTC
CSARDRFYGYTF
>TRBJ2-7|-|TRBV6-5|11|-
TGTGCCAGCAAGGGGCTCTACGAGCAGTACTTC
CASKGLYEQYF